Listed below are T cell receptor beta chains from one sample, sequenced in a study of cytomegalovirus exposure and HLA in healthy donors. The protocol was immunoSEQ multiplex PCR, while the TCRdb copy is restricted to in-frame clones and leaves out a portion. The top ten hold more than 4% of the sample, which has under 200,000 clones, 75% seen once. The sample comprised PBMCs. The receptor source for this set is a male donor in good health and CMV-seronegative. The CDR3 runs from the conserved cysteine through the conserved F or W. The D gene is left open where the match is weak. Clone size is shown for a subset of rows, as once, few, many or a class of expanded clone.

clone size	V gene	D gene	J gene	CDR3 protein	CDR3 DNA
.	TRBV28	.	TRBJ1-2	CASRYRERGGYTF	TGTGCCAGCAGGTACAGGGAACGCGGTGGCTACACCTTC
.	TRBV5-1	TRBD1	TRBJ1-6	CASSPGTGNSPLHF	TGCGCCAGCAGCCCCGGGACAGGGAATTCACCCCTCCACTTT
.	TRBV5-1	TRBD1	TRBJ2-2	CASSPGTENTGELFF	TGCGCCAGCAGCCCCGGGACAGAGAACACCGGGGAGCTGTTTTTT
.	TRBV5-1	.	TRBJ1-5	CASSLTGSLGNQPQHF	TGCGCCAGCAGCCTTACAGGATCTCTCGGCAATCAGCCCCAGCATTTT
.	TRBV14	TRBD1	TRBJ2-7	CASSPLGRGQGVYEQYF	TGTGCCAGCAGCCCCTTGGGCAGGGGACAGGGGGTTTACGAGCAGTACTTC
.	TRBV9	.	TRBJ2-7	CASSISRQGGSYEQYF	TGTGCCAGCAGCATCTCCCGACAGGGAGGCTCCTACGAGCAGTACTTC
.	TRBV28	.	TRBJ2-5	CASSLSWGVETQYF	TGTGCCAGCAGTTTATCCTGGGGGGTAGAGACCCAGTACTTC
few	TRBV5-1	.	TRBJ2-3	CASNIGEITDTQYF	TGCGCCAGCAATATTGGAGAGATCACAGATACGCAGTATTTT
.	TRBV15	.	TRBJ2-1	CATRIGQNRDNEQFF	TGTGCCACCCGCATAGGGCAGAACAGGGACAATGAGCAGTTCTTC
few	TRBV28	TRBD2	TRBJ2-7	CASSLGGRVGGEQYF	TGTGCCAGCAGTTTAGGTGGGAGGGTCGGTGGCGAGCAGTACTTC
.	TRBV7-9	TRBD1	TRBJ2-7	CASSAGQGATYEQYF	TGTGCCAGCAGCGCGGGACAGGGGGCGACCTACGAGCAGTACTTC
.	TRBV5-1	TRBD2	TRBJ2-7	CASSLVSGGFYEQYF	TGCGCCAGCAGCTTGGTCAGCGGGGGGTTTTACGAGCAGTACTTC
.	TRBV2	TRBD1	TRBJ2-7	CASGTEGTYEQYF	TGTGCCAGCGGGACAGAGGGGACCTACGAGCAGTACTTC
.	TRBV27	.	TRBJ1-2	CASSFSGGGYTF	TGTGCCAGCAGTTTTTCAGGTGGCGGCTACACCTTC
.	TRBV2	TRBD1	TRBJ2-7	CASSEIRQGVVEQYF	TGTGCCAGCAGTGAAATAAGACAGGGGGTAGTTGAGCAGTACTTC
.	TRBV4-3	TRBD2	TRBJ2-7	CASSQDWASGSRNEQYF	TGCGCCAGCAGCCAAGATTGGGCTAGCGGGAGTCGAAACGAGCAGTACTTC
.	TRBV4-1	.	TRBJ1-5	CASGRDGNQPQHF	TGCGCCAGCGGGAGGGACGGTAATCAGCCCCAGCATTTT
.	TRBV9	TRBD1	TRBJ2-3	CASSVGTGRDTQYF	TGTGCCAGCAGCGTCGGGACAGGGAGAGATACGCAGTATTTT
few	TRBV7-6	.	TRBJ2-2	CASSSDWWGGELFF	TGTGCCAGCAGCTCGGACTGGTGGGGCGGGGAGCTGTTTTTT
.	TRBV7-8	.	TRBJ1-5	CASSFGESNQPQHF	TGTGCCAGCAGCTTCGGGGAAAGCAATCAGCCCCAGCATTTT
.	TRBV5-6	TRBD1	TRBJ2-1	CASSSLRDRPFF	TGTGCCAGCAGCTCCCTCCGGGACAGACCGTTCTTC
few	TRBV5-4	TRBD1	TRBJ1-1	CASNLGLGQGNTEAFF	TGTGCCAGCAACCTAGGTCTGGGACAGGGAAACACTGAAGCTTTCTTT
few	TRBV2	TRBD1	TRBJ2-7	CASSLTGVGEQYF	TGTGCCAGCAGTTTGACAGGGGTAGGCGAGCAGTACTTC
.	TRBV9	TRBD2	TRBJ2-7	CASSGTSADEQYF	TGTGCCAGCAGCGGAACTAGCGCCGACGAGCAGTACTTC
.	TRBV7-2	.	TRBJ2-7	CASSLSGSYEQYF	TGTGCCAGCAGCCTCAGCGGTTCCTACGAGCAGTACTTC
.	TRBV14	.	TRBJ1-1	CARIQGEAFF	TGTGCCAGGATCCAGGGGGAAGCTTTCTTT
.	TRBV7-9	TRBD1	TRBJ1-2	CASSLVDRDLGYTF	TGTGCCAGCAGCTTAGTGGACAGGGATCTTGGCTACACCTTC
.	TRBV10-3	.	TRBJ2-7	CAISDGSGTGGSEQYF	TGTGCCATCAGTGATGGATCCGGGACCGGAGGGTCCGAGCAGTACTTC
.	TRBV6-5	.	TRBJ1-4	CASSYGGSREKLFF	TGTGCCAGCAGTTACGGTGGGAGCCGTGAAAAACTGTTTTTT
.	TRBV5-1	.	TRBJ1-4	CASSLAGTPWEKLFF	TGCGCCAGCAGCTTGGCCGGGACTCCATGGGAAAAACTGTTTTTT
few	TRBV6-1	.	TRBJ2-7	CASQRTPYEQYF	TGTGCCAGCCAGCGGACCCCCTACGAGCAGTACTTC
.	TRBV19	TRBD2	TRBJ2-4	CASAMVGLARNIQYF	TGTGCCAGCGCCATGGTGGGACTAGCGAGAAACATTCAGTACTTC
.	TRBV5-1	TRBD1	TRBJ1-1	CASSSGQGGTEAFF	TGCGCCAGCAGCTCTGGACAGGGAGGGACTGAAGCTTTCTTT
once	TRBV11-2	TRBD1	TRBJ2-1	CASSLGTGSWDEQFF	TGTGCCAGCAGCTTAGGGACAGGGTCTTGGGATGAGCAGTTCTTC
.	TRBV27	.	TRBJ1-1	CASANQGMNTEAFF	TGTGCCAGCGCTAACCAGGGCATGAACACTGAAGCTTTCTTT
.	TRBV5-1	.	TRBJ2-5	CASRPEEETQYF	TGCGCCAGCAGACCGGAGGAAGAGACCCAGTACTTC
.	TRBV5-1	.	TRBJ1-4	CASSSQGGTNEKLFF	TGCGCCAGCAGCTCACAGGGAGGGACTAATGAAAAACTGTTTTTT
once	TRBV13	.	TRBJ2-1	CASSLGRDQRQFF	TGTGCCAGCAGCTTAGGGCGGGATCAACGGCAGTTCTTC
.	TRBV6-1	TRBD2	TRBJ2-5	CASSEDRGGLQETQYF	TGTGCCAGCAGTGAAGACCGGGGGGGGCTTCAAGAGACCCAGTACTTC
.	TRBV7-2	.	TRBJ1-1	CASSFKGSDTEAFF	TGTGCCAGCAGCTTCAAGGGGTCGGACACTGAAGCTTTCTTT
.	TRBV27	TRBD1	TRBJ2-2	CASSLEGTGETGGELFF	TGTGCCAGCAGTCTAGAAGGGACAGGGGAAACCGGCGGGGAGCTGTTTTTT
.	TRBV27	TRBD1	TRBJ1-5	CASSLAGGQPQHF	TGTGCCAGCAGTTTAGCAGGGGGGCAGCCCCAGCATTTT
.	TRBV7-9	TRBD1	TRBJ2-2	CASSPRQGATGELFF	TGTGCCAGCAGCCCCAGACAGGGGGCAACCGGGGAGCTGTTTTTT
.	TRBV7-9	TRBD1	TRBJ1-4	CASSSEGTGGEKLFF	TGTGCCAGCAGCTCGGAAGGGACAGGGGGCGAAAAACTGTTTTTT
.	TRBV15	TRBD1	TRBJ2-1	CATSSYRGNNEQLF	TGTGCCACCAGCAGCTACAGGGGCAACAATGAGCAGCTCTTC
.	TRBV4-1	TRBD1	TRBJ1-2	CASSRGQGARYGYTF	TGCGCCAGCAGCCGCGGACAGGGGGCTCGGTATGGCTACACCTTC
.	TRBV29-1	.	TRBJ1-3	CSVGQTGNTIYF	TGCAGCGTTGGGCAAACAGGAAACACCATATATTTT
.	TRBV5-1	TRBD2	TRBJ2-2	CASSPRGVGNTGELFF	TGCGCCAGCAGCCCTCGGGGGGTAGGCAACACCGGGGAGCTGTTTTTT
.	TRBV7-7	TRBD2	TRBJ2-1	CASSQTTSGGGQFF	TGTGCCAGCAGTCAAACGACTAGCGGGGGGGGTCAGTTCTTC
.	TRBV7-9	.	TRBJ2-1	CASVKRARFYNEQFF	TGTGCCAGTGTAAAGAGGGCGAGGTTCTACAATGAGCAGTTCTTC
.	TRBV28	.	TRBJ1-1	CASSPPAGTEAFF	TGTGCCAGCAGTCCCCCCGCAGGGACTGAAGCTTTCTTT
.	TRBV7-2	TRBD1	TRBJ1-4	CASSPGQLARELFF	TGTGCCAGCAGCCCGGGACAGCTCGCCCGGGAACTGTTTTTT
.	TRBV6-5	.	TRBJ2-1	CASMGPSYNEQFF	TGTGCCAGCATGGGCCCCTCCTACAATGAGCAGTTCTTC
.	TRBV9	.	TRBJ2-6	CASSADRNSGANVLTF	TGTGCCAGCAGCGCGGACAGAAACTCTGGGGCCAACGTCCTGACTTTC